What follows are 3 T cell receptor beta chains derived from one specimen sequenced in a study of Ad26.COV2.S vaccination and SARS-CoV-2 variants. As to treatment: some 20 received Ad26.COV2.S at low or high dose, single or two shots; 5 received placebo; per-sample allocation not given. Specimens were obtained on day 63 following the first vaccine or placebo injection. Only in-frame clones appear in the TCRdb table, and some are missing; sequencing was by immunoSEQ multiplex PCR. Of about 400,000 clones in the sample, about 88% were seen once. The source was peripheral blood, collected in a trial of Ad26.COV2.S vaccine versus placebo. The receptors derive from a person between 18 and 65 years old who received the Ad26.COV2.S COVID-19 vaccine or a placebo.

This rearrangement joins TRBV18 to TRBJ1-2; D remains unclear. Between the trimmed V and J ends, which lost 0 bases and 10 bases, there was a span of 15 bases. The germline V gene encodes CDR1 KGHSH and CDR2 LQKENI. This CDR3 region has 14 residues. CDR3 nucleotide sequence: TGTGCCAGCTCACCACCTTTTCGGTCCCGAGACTACACCTTC. This translates into CASSPPFRSRDYTF.

The rearrangement links TRBV25-1 to TRBJ2-1, with D perhaps matching TRBD1 (6 bases). V lost 4 bases and J 4 bases, leaving 8 bases between the germline ends. The length of the CDR3 is 13 residues. Germline CDR1 and CDR2: MGHDK and SYGVNS. The CDR3 loop is CASSGGLYNEQFF. In DNA, the CDR3 is TGTGCCAGCAGTGGGGGGCTTTACAATGAGCAGTTCTTC.

This clone was detected once. V and J are TRBV24-1 and TRBJ2-2, with TRBD1 identical over 7 bases. The CDR3 length is 14 residues. V lost 7 bases to trimming and J lost 2 bases; unmatched junction nucleotides: 3. In germline, CDR1 is KGHDR, CDR2 SFDVKD. The CDR3 DNA is TGTGCCACCAGGACAGGGACCAACACCGGGGAGCTGTTTTTT. Translated, it gives CATRTGTNTGELFF.